A single sample gave rise to the 7 T cell receptor beta chains below, sequenced in a study of blood T cell repertoires in COVID-19 (dated by TCRdb to the early 2020s). The library was prepared using the immunoSEQ multiplex PCR assay. TCRdb took over this immuneACCESS table, retaining in-frame rearrangements with V and J assigned. Such tables are incomplete; in checked studies, under half of the missing clones stem from an unresolved V gene, and the remainder is unexplained. The sample has 55,000 to 75,000 clones on record, 85% to 90% of them singletons. The ten largest make up roughly 3% of the sample. The sequenced sample consisted of peripheral blood. The receptors derive from a man aged 50 to 60 with active COVID-19.

V and J are TRBV11-2 and TRBJ2-2; TRBD1 agrees at 11 bases. Germline CDR1 SGHAT, CDR2 FQNNGV. CDR3 length equals 15 residues. J lost 7 bases, V lost 5 bases, and 6 bases had no gene match. DNA for the CDR3: TGTGCCAGCAGCCTCGGACAGGGGGCGGGCGGGGAGCTGTTTTTT. Translated: CASSLGQGAGGELFF.

The V and J genes are TRBV25-1 and TRBJ1-2; the D is unclear. V was trimmed by 6 bases and J by 6 bases, leaving 5 bases between them. CDR1 MGHDK and CDR2 SYGVNS come from the germline V gene. The CDR3 consists of 10 residues. The CDR3 nucleotides read TGTGCCAGCAGCTCTGATGGCTACACCTTC. The encoded protein is CASSSDGYTF.

The gene calls are TRBV2 and TRBJ1-2, with 7 bases identical to TRBD1. The germline CDR1 and CDR2 sequences are SNHLY and FYNNEI. CDR3 size: 15 residues. The ends lost 6 bases at V and 4 bases at J; junction bases unmatched: 11. CDR3 sequence (DNA): TGTGCCAGCAGCCAGAGACAGGGATTAGGCTATGGCTACACCTTC. Protein: CASSQRQGLGYGYTF. The entire variable domain, with the rest obtained from reference TRBV2 and TRBJ1-2, is as follows: EPEVTQTPSHQVTQMGQEVILRCVPISNHLYFYWYRQILGQKVEFLVSFYNNEISEKSEIFDDQFSVERPDGSNFTLKIRSTKLEDSAMYFCASSQRQGLGYGYTFGSGTRLTVV.

This clone was seen just once. For the CDR3, the DNA is TGTGCCAGCAGCCCCCAGTTCCGGGACAGGGGTAACTATGGCTACACCTTC. Protein: CASSPQFRDRGNYGYTF. The gene calls are TRBV5-5 and TRBJ1-2, with 10 bases lining up with TRBD1. V lost 4 bases to trimming and J lost 1 base; unmatched junction nucleotides: 10. The CDR3 runs 17 residues. Germline CDR1 and CDR2: SGHKS and YYEKEE (reference sequence).

V and J are TRBV30 and TRBJ1-3; D is perhaps TRBD1 (5 bases). CDR3 size: 13 residues. Germline V lookup: CDR1 GTSNPN, CDR2 SVGIG (reference sequence). Deletions cut 5 bases from V and 2 bases from J, with 10 bases between. The CDR3 DNA reads as TGTGCCTGGGGGCAGGGTACTGGAAACACCATATATTTT. Translating it yields CAWGQGTGNTIYF. The variable domain in full, completed from reference TRBV30 and TRBJ1-3, reads SQTIHQWPATLVQPVGSPLSLECTVEGTSNPNLYWYRQAAGRGLQLLFYSVGIGQISSEVPQNLSASRPQDRQFILSSKKLLLSDSGFYLCAWGQGTGNTIYFGEGSWLTVV.

The chain is built from TRBV11-2 and TRBJ1-1; TRBD1 matches 7 bases. CDR3 size: 15 residues. Germline CDR1 is SGHAT and CDR2 is FQNNGV. J gave up 0 bases and V 6 bases, and 7 bases lay outside the gene matches. For the CDR3, the DNA is TGTGCCAGCAGACGCACCGGGACAGTGAACACTGAAGCTTTCTTT. Translated, it gives CASRRTGTVNTEAFF.

V and J are TRBV7-8 and TRBJ1-2; a possible D gene is TRBD1 (5 bases). Per germline, CDR1 SGHVS and CDR2 FQNEAQ. Trimming removed 5 bases at V and 1 base at J, with 14 bases between. The CDR3 loop spans 15 amino acids. The DNA of the CDR3 is TGTGCCAGCAGCCCTGGAGGGGACCTTAACTATGGCTACACCTTC. This codes for CASSPGGDLNYGYTF.